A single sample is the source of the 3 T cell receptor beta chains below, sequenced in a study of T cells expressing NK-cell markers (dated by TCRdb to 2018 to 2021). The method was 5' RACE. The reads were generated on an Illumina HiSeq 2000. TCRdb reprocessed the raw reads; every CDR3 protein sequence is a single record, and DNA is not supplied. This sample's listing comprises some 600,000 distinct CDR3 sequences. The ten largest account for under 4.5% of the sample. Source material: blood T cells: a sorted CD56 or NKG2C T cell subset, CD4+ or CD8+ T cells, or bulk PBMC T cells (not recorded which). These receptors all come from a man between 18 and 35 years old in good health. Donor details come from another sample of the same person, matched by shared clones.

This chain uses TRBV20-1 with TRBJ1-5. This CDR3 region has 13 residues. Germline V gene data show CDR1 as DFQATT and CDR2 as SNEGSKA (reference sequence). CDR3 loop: CSARVEQNQPQHF.

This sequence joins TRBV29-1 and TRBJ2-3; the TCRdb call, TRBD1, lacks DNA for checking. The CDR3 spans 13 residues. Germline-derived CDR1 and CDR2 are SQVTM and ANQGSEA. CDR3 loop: CSVSGGVGDTQYF.

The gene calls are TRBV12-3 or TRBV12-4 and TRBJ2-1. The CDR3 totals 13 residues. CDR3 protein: CASSFAGVGEQFF.